Listed here are 3 T cell receptor beta chains from one sample, sequenced in a study of blood T cell repertoires in COVID-19. Some clones are missing from TCRdb's copy, which holds only in-frame ones; the method was immunoSEQ multiplex PCR. Of 190,000 or so clones detected, 85% to 95% appear once; the ten largest clones hold approximately 0.69%. The sequenced material came from peripheral blood. The receptors shown here come from a man aged 25 to 40 with COVID-19, enrolled during active disease.

J is TRBJ1-3 and V is TRBV6-1; D possibly corresponds to TRBD1 (5 bases). The CDR3 has 15 amino acids. Germline-derived CDR1 and CDR2 are MNHNS and SASEGT. V shed 1 base and J shed 1 base, with 8 bases lying between them. The CDR3 sequence: CASSEVDTSGNTIYF. The CDR3 DNA follows: TGTGCCAGCAGTGAAGTGGACACATCTGGAAACACCATATATTTT.

This chain links TRBV27 with TRBJ1-5, with TRBD1 as a possible D gene (5 bases). Deletions cut 3 bases from V and 3 bases from J, with 6 bases between. This CDR3 spans 13 amino acids. Germline V gene sequence: CDR1 MNHEY, CDR2 SMNVEV (reference sequence). Here the CDR3 DNA reads TGTGCCAGCAGTTTCAGGGTCAATCAGCCCCAGCATTTT. Protein: CASSFRVNQPQHF.

The V gene is TRBV11-2, the J gene TRBJ2-5, with 9 bases matching TRBD2. Germline values: CDR1 SGHAT, CDR2 FQNNGV. This CDR3 is built from 16 residues. Losses at the gene ends were 0 bases for V and 4 bases for J; bases not matched to a gene: 6. The CDR3 DNA reads TGTGCCAGCAGCTTAGATTTGCGGGGGGGCCGAGAGACCCAGTACTTC. This encodes CASSLDLRGGRETQYF.